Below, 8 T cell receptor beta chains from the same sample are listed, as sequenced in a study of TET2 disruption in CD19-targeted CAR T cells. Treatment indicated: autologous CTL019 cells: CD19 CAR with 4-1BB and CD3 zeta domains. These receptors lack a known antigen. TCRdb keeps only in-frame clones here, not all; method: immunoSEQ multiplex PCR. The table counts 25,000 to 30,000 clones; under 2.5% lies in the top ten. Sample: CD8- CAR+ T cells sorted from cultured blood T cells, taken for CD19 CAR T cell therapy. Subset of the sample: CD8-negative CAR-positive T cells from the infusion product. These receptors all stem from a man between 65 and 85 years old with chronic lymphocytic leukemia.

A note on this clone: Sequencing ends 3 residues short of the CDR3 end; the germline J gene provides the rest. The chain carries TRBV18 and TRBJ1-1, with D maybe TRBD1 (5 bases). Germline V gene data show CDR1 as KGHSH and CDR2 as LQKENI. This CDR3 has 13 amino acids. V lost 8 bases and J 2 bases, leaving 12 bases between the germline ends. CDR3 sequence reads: CASRGASNTEAFF. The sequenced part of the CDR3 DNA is TGTGCCAGCCGCGGGGCCTCCAACACTGAA.

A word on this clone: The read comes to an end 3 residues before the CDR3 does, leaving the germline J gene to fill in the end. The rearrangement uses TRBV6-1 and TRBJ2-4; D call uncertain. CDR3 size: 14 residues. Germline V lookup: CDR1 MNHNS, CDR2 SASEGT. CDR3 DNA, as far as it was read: TGTGCCAGCAGTGATTTCGGCACTAACTATGGT. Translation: CASSDFGTNYG. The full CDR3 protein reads CASSDFGTNYGQYF.

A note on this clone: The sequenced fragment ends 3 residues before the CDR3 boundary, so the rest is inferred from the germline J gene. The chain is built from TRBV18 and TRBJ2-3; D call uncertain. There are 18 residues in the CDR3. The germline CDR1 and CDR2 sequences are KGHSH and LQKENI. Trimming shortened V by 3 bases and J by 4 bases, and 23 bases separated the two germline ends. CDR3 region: CASSPTHTPGSVADTQYF. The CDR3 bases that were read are TGTGCCAGCTCACCGACTCATACTCCGGGTTCGGTGGCAGATACG.

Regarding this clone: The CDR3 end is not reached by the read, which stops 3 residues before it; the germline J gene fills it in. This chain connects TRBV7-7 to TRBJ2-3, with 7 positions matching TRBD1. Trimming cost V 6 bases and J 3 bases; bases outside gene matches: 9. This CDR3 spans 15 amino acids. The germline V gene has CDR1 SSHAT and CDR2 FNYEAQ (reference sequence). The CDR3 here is CASSRGEQGTDTQYF. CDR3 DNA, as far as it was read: TGTGCCAGCAGTCGGGGAGAACAGGGGACAGATACG.

The CDR3: CASSPTGYDYTF. The part of the CDR3 DNA that was read is TGTGCCAGCTCACCAACAGGGTACGAC. The chain combines TRBV18 with TRBJ1-2, with TRBD1 as a possible D gene (6 bases). From the germline J gene comes the end of the CDR3, since the read stops 3 residues before it. There are 12 residues in the CDR3. The germline V gene has CDR1 KGHSH and CDR2 LQKENI.

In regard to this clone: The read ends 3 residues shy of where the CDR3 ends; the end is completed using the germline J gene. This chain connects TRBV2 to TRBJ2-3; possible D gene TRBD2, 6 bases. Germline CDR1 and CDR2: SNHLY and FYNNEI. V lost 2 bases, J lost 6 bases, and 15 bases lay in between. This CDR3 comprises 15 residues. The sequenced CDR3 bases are TGTGCCAGCAGTGAACGAGCGGAGGGCTGGGATACG. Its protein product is CASSERAEGWDT. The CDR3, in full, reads CASSERAEGWDTQYF.

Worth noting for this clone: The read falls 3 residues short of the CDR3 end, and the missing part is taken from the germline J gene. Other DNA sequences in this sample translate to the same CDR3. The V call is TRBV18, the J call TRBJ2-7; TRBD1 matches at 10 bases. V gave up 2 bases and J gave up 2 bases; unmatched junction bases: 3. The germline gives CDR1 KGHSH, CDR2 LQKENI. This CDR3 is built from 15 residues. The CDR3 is CASSPGQGVAYEQYF. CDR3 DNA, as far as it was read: TGTGCCAGCTCACCAGGACAGGGGGTAGCCTACGAG.

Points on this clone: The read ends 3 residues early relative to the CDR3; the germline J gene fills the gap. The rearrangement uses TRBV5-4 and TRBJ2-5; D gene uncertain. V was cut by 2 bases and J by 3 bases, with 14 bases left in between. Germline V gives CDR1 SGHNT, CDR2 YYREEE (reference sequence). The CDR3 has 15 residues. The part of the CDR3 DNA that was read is TGTGCCAGCAGCTTTCGTGGGCAAAATAAAGAGACC. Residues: CASSFRGQNKET. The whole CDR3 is CASSFRGQNKETQYF. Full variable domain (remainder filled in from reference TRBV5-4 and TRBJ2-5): ETGVTQSPTHLIKTRGQQVTLRCSSQSGHNTVSWYQQALGQGPQFIFQYYREEENGRGNFPPRFSGLQFPNYSSELNVNALELDDSALYLCASSFRGQNKETQYFGPGTRLLVL.